Listed below are T cell receptor beta chains from one sample, sequenced in a study of cytomegalovirus exposure and HLA in healthy donors. Here immunoSEQ multiplex PCR was the method, and the copy in TCRdb shows in-frame clones only, minus some. The repertoire has fewer than 150,000 clones, around 73% of them found once; the top ten carry roughly 8.2%. The sequencing input was PBMCs. The receptor set was obtained from a middle-aged woman in good health and CMV-seropositive. The CDR3 runs from the conserved cysteine through the conserved F or W.

J,V,CDR3
TRBJ1-2,TRBV5-4,CASSLKTVLFGYTF
TRBJ1-1,TRBV18,CASSSHSGTVNTEAFF
TRBJ2-7,TRBV2,CASTSLAGAGEQYF
TRBJ2-1,TRBV9,CASSVAGIDEQFF
TRBJ1-2,TRBV5-6,CASSLGPGTDGYTF
TRBJ1-1,TRBV6-1,CASSEVQGYEAFF
TRBJ2-2,TRBV5-6,CASSSWDRAREGTGELFF
TRBJ1-2,TRBV4-1,CASSQVTGEDGYTF
TRBJ2-1,TRBV5-6,CASSSRGNEQFF
TRBJ2-3,TRBV7-8,CASSLARIGTSGGTQYF
TRBJ1-6,TRBV2,CASSVQNNSPLHF
TRBJ2-3,TRBV10-3,CAISSATRSTDTQYF
TRBJ1-1,TRBV29-1,CSVTATNTEAFF
TRBJ2-7,TRBV5-5,CASSLALSSYEQYF
TRBJ2-7,TRBV4-3,CASSQSPSSYEQYF
TRBJ2-3,TRBV11-2,CASSAAGAGTQYF
TRBJ2-7,TRBV19,CASSQRGGYEQYF
TRBJ2-5,TRBV5-1,CASSDGSEGETQYF
TRBJ1-1,TRBV19,CASSRGTVPEAFF
TRBJ1-1,TRBV2,CASRDRGTEAFF
TRBJ1-1,TRBV7-9,CASSTFGQGAAFF
TRBJ1-1,TRBV5-1,CASSLESSTEAFF
TRBJ1-1,TRBV5-1,CASSRAGGMNTEAFF
TRBJ1-1,TRBV7-3,CASSLAGENTEAFF
TRBJ1-1,TRBV18,CASSIPGGVAFF
TRBJ1-1,TRBV4-3,CASSQDAGGVGTEAFF
TRBJ1-1,TRBV11-2,CASSLSQGNTEAFF
TRBJ2-5,TRBV5-1,CASSLSGGAGETQYF
TRBJ2-5,TRBV2,CASREGTRGTQYF
TRBJ1-6,TRBV6-6,CASRGGLSSYNSPLHF
TRBJ1-1,TRBV6-5,CASSRTDTEAFF
TRBJ2-5,TRBV11-2,CASTGQGAGETQYF
TRBJ1-1,TRBV29-1,CSALELVSTEAFF
TRBJ2-5,TRBV9,CASSVVDGGQETQYF
TRBJ2-1,TRBV12-5,CASGLVLGGGHYNEQFF
TRBJ1-2,TRBV5-1,CASSLGQGQGYTF
TRBJ2-2,TRBV5-8,CASSLGWTGSTGELFF
TRBJ2-7,TRBV5-4,CASSSLAGPAYEQYF
TRBJ1-1,TRBV2,CASSSAAGNTEAFF
TRBJ2-3,TRBV18,CASSPGQSTDTQYF
TRBJ2-7,TRBV6-1,CASTSGGAGYEQYF
TRBJ1-4,TRBV10-3,CAISESRQGREKLFF
TRBJ1-2,TRBV2,CASSYDYGYTF
TRBJ2-1,TRBV7-8,CASSPRRDRGYNEQFF
TRBJ1-2,TRBV6-1,CASSDQTGFDGYTF
TRBJ2-1,TRBV5-1,CASSLISGGSYNEQFF
TRBJ2-7,TRBV19,CASRFGSNEQYF
TRBJ2-5,TRBV5-4,CASSPTGTRGRETQYF
TRBJ2-1,TRBV7-3,CASSRGGAWNEQFF
TRBJ1-6,TRBV10-3,CAISETRQARDSPLHF
TRBJ2-1,TRBV2,CASKGVDNEQFF
TRBJ2-7,TRBV6-6,CASSYPQGGGSYEQYF
TRBJ2-1,TRBV5-4,CASKGGAGDSDEQFF
TRBJ2-1,TRBV7-2,CASSFSNYNEQFF